The 16 T cell receptor beta chains listed next were all sequenced from one sample in a study of cytomegalovirus exposure and HLA in healthy donors. The PCR contained 60 Vbeta and 13 Jbeta primers. Sequencing used immunoSEQ multiplex PCR; TCRdb keeps in-frame clones, though not all of them. The table includes more than 50,000 clones, around 75% detected once. The sample comprised PBMCs. The receptors were gathered from a woman aged 40-49 years in good health and CMV-seropositive.

As to this clone: The junction shows a germline mismatch at one end, possibly a read error. The chain couples TRBV7-9 to TRBJ2-7; 9 bases agree with TRBD2. From germline, CDR1 is SEHNR and CDR2 FQNEAQ (reference sequence). The CDR3 totals 13 residues. The DNA for the CDR3 is TGTTCCAGCATCACCTTTAGCGGGGGCGAGCAGTACTTC. This codes for CSSITFSGGEQYF.

This sequence joins TRBV5-1 and TRBJ2-3, with D possibly TRBD1 on 5 matching bases. Trimming stripped 0 bases from V and 10 bases from J, with 9 bases between. The germline gives CDR1 SGHRS, CDR2 YFSETQ. This CDR3 has 12 residues. The DNA of the CDR3 is TGCGCCAGCAGCTTGGACGAAGGGGCGCAGTATTTT. This sequence encodes CASSLDEGAQYF.

The chain joins TRBV7-3 to TRBJ2-5; 9 nucleotides agree with TRBD1. Germline V gene data show CDR1 as SGHTA and CDR2 as FQGTGA. J lost 5 bases, V lost 4 bases, and 5 bases had no gene match. The CDR3 extends over 14 amino acids. Here the CDR3 DNA reads TGTGCCAGCAGCTCAACAGGGGGCCTGGAGACCCAGTACTTC. Encoded protein: CASSSTGGLETQYF. Supplemented by reference TRBV7-3 and TRBJ2-5, the full variable domain reads GAGVSQTPSNKVTEKGKYVELRCDPISGHTALYWYRQSLGQGPEFLIYFQGTGAADDSGLPNDRFFAVRPEGSVSTLKIQRTERGDSAVYLCASSSTGGLETQYFGPGTRLLVL.

V is TRBV5-6 and J is TRBJ1-1; D perhaps matches TRBD1 (5 bases). The CDR3 contains 16 residues. Trimming took off 4 bases at V and 2 bases at J, with 18 bases between the two ends. Looked up from germline, CDR1 is SGHDT and CDR2 is YYEEEE. The CDR3 nucleotides are TGTGCCAGCAGCCCCGCTGGGGGGTTGGATAACACTGAAGCTTTCTTT. It yields the protein CASSPAGGLDNTEAFF.

As DNA, the CDR3 is TGTGCCAGCAGCCGACTAGCGGGGGGAAACACCGGGGAGCTGTTTTTT. It specifies CASSRLAGGNTGELFF. This chain joins TRBV11-2 and TRBJ2-2; TRBD2 matches 13 bases. There are 16 residues in the CDR3. V lost 5 bases to trimming and J lost 2 bases; unmatched junction nucleotides: 2. Germline values: CDR1 SGHAT, CDR2 FQNNGV.

The chain combines TRBV27 with TRBJ1-6; a weak D match, TRBD1 (5 bases). Between the trimmed V and J ends, which lost 6 bases and 7 bases, there was a span of 16 bases. The CDR3 runs to 15 residues. Germline V lookup: CDR1 MNHEY, CDR2 SMNVEV (reference sequence). The CDR3 protein is CASSSRVGGNSPLHF. The CDR3 DNA reads as TGTGCCAGCAGCTCGCGGGTGGGGGGGAATTCACCCCTCCACTTT.

The chain carries TRBV25-1 and TRBJ1-2; 10 nucleotides match TRBD1. Trimming took 6 bases from V and 4 from J; bases not matched to a gene: 5. Germline loops: CDR1 MGHDK, CDR2 SYGVNS. This CDR3 has 14 residues. In nucleotides, the CDR3 is TGTGCCAGCAGGCGACAGGGGGCAGGCTATGGCTACACCTTC. Translation gives CASRRQGAGYGYTF.

The CDR3 nucleotides read TGTGCCAGCAGTGAAAACAGGGCTGGGGCCAACGTCCTGACTTTC. Translation: CASSENRAGANVLTF. The V gene is TRBV25-1, the J gene TRBJ2-6; perhaps TRBD1 as D (6 bases). In germline, CDR1 is MGHDK, CDR2 SYGVNS. The ends were cut back, 2 bases at V and 2 bases at J, with 7 bases in the middle. The CDR3 is 15 residues long.

V gene TRBV21-1 combines with J gene TRBJ2-4; whether TRBD2, the table's D call, matches the DNA was not checked. TRBV21-1 constitutes a pseudogene. The CDR3 extends over 19 amino acids. The CDR3 nucleotides read TGTGCCAGCAGCAAAGAAGGGGGAGGGACTTCCCCGCCGACAAACATTCAGTACTTC. Residues: CASSKEGGGTSPPTNIQYF.

This chain uses TRBV5-5 with TRBJ2-1, with D unclear. Germline V lookup: CDR1 SGHKS, CDR2 YYEKEE (reference sequence). The CDR3 extends over 16 amino acids. The V gene lost 1 base and the J gene lost 0 bases, with 11 bases spanning the gap. The CDR3 is CASSLTAPLSYNEQFF. The CDR3 DNA sequence: TGTGCCAGCAGCTTGACAGCACCTCTCTCCTACAATGAGCAGTTCTTC.

As to this clone: Additional DNA sequences in this sample encode the identical CDR3. V usage is TRBV7-8 and J usage is TRBJ2-7; tentatively, D is TRBD1 (5 bases). V lost 1 base, J lost 5 bases, and 15 bases lay in between. This CDR3 has 15 amino acids. CDR1 and CDR2 (germline): SGHVS, FQNEAQ. The DNA of the CDR3 is TGTGCCAGCAGCTTAGGGACAACTGAAGGTCACGAGCAGTACTTC. This sequence encodes CASSLGTTEGHEQYF.

The chain links TRBV19 to TRBJ1-4, with TRBD1 as a possible D gene (5 bases). The V gene's germline CDR1 is LNHDA and CDR2 SQIVND (reference sequence). The ends were cut back, 3 bases at V and 8 bases at J, with 13 bases in the middle. The length of the CDR3 is 14 residues. The CDR3 region is CASSITGVQEKLFF. The CDR3 bases are TGTGCCAGTAGTATTACGGGGGTCCAAGAAAAACTGTTTTTT.

The chain couples TRBV10-3 to TRBJ2-2; D is possibly TRBD1 (6 bases). Looked up from germline, CDR1 is ENHRY and CDR2 is SYGVKD. This CDR3 has 15 amino acids. The germline V and J ends were trimmed by 7 bases and 4 bases, with 16 bases remaining between them. The DNA for the CDR3 is TGTGCCATCACCGGACCGGGCAGGGGCACCGGGGAGCTGTTTTTT. Translation: CAITGPGRGTGELFF.

This sequence joins TRBV18 and TRBJ1-3; D uncertain. The CDR3 runs 13 residues. CDR1 is KGHSH and CDR2 is LQKENI in the germline V gene. V lost 2 bases and J 6 bases, leaving 8 bases between the germline ends. DNA of the CDR3: TGTGCCAGCTCACCAGGGCTGGAAAACACCATATATTTT. Protein: CASSPGLENTIYF. Supplemented by reference TRBV18 and TRBJ1-3, the full variable domain reads NAGVMQNPRHLVRRRGQEARLRCSPMKGHSHVYWYRQLPEEGLKFMVYLQKENIIDESGMPKERFSAEFPKEGPSILRIQQVVRGDSAAYFCASSPGLENTIYFGEGSWLTVV.

Only a few counts were recorded for this clone. The chain joins TRBV7-9 to TRBJ1-2; 7 bases match TRBD1. V lost 6 bases and J lost 9; bases outside the gene matches: 13. Germline-derived CDR1 and CDR2 are SEHNR and FQNEAQ (reference sequence). The CDR3 totals 14 residues. CDR3: CASRLTDREVSYTF. Here the CDR3 DNA reads TGTGCCAGCAGACTAACTGACAGGGAGGTTAGCTACACCTTC.

This rearrangement joins TRBV12-5 to TRBJ2-7, with D possibly TRBD1 on 5 matching bases. The CDR3 contains 17 residues. Trimming shortened V by 0 bases and J by 6 bases, and 21 bases separated the two germline ends. CDR1 and CDR2 from the germline V gene are LGHNT and FRNRAP. The CDR3 sequence is CASGLVGYQGRAPEQYF. CDR3 bases: TGTGCTAGTGGTTTGGTAGGGTACCAGGGAAGGGCTCCCGAGCAGTACTTC.